The 2 T cell receptor beta chains presented below share a single source sample, sequenced in a study of tumor-infiltrating lymphocytes in primary liver carcinoma. The researchers produced TCR beta cDNA from 400 to 650 ng total RNA with a constant-region primer. What produced the TCR beta libraries was three nested multiplex PCR rounds using slightly modified ARM-PCR. Rounds one and two of PCR, each of roughly 10 cycles, were primed with TRBV1-TRBV30 forward primers and a C-beta reverse primer. TCRdb passed the multiplex PCR reads through MiXCR, listing each CDR3 protein once. The sample yields some 55,000 distinct CDR3 sequences, 70% to 80% seen once. For each extraction, RNA and DNA were obtained together from 20-30 mg of unsorted bulk tissue. The specimen was liver tumor tissue from sampling region 2. Subset: tumor region T2, inferior pole. The receptor source for this set is a man in his forties with primary liver carcinoma and hepatitis B virus infection.

To note about this clonotype: At one end the junction does not follow the germline gene, possibly because of a read error. This chain connects TRBV11-1 to TRBJ2-7, with a possible D match to TRBD1 (6 bases). CDR1 is SGHAT, CDR2 FQDESV, per germline (reference sequence). The CDR3 extends over 15 amino acids. The CDR3 region is CVSSFDGQFSYEQYF. The CDR3 DNA follows: TGTGTCAGCAGCTTCGATGGACAGTTCTCGTACGAGCAGTACTTC.

As concerns this clonotype: The conserved phenylalanine or tryptophan normally closing the CDR3 is absent here, so this likely arose from a read error. The chain carries TRBV28 and TRBJ2-1; TRBD1 matches 9 bases. The CDR3 has 16 amino acids. CDR1 and CDR2 from the germline V gene are MDHEN and SYDVKM. The CDR3: CASSIALGTGSSQQFS. The CDR3 DNA reads as TGCGCCAGCAGTATAGCTTTGGGGACAGGGTCCAGCCAGCAGTTCTCC.